This T cell receptor beta chain is drawn from a study of T cells in placental villitis. About the investigation overall: To test an allograft-versus-infection hypothesis, the study compared placental TCR-beta repertoires across three groups: villitis of unknown etiology, unaffected controls matched for gestational age, and infectious villitis.

The immunoSEQ v4 bias-controlled multiplex PCR assay, performed blinded to group allocation, was used to amplify TCR-beta CDR3 regions from genomic DNA. To estimate the quantities of nucleated cells and T cells in each sample, reference gene primers were added alongside the TCR-beta primers. Sequencing of the libraries was performed on an Illumina MiSeq with a 100-cycle paired-end protocol. Regarding the original processing steps: In the immunoSEQ Analyzer software, diversity and richness were calculated, with richness measured by iChao1 and clonality based on Pielou evenness and Shannon diversity on a 0-1 scale where a higher value means less diversity. CDR3 amino acid sequences together with their V/J genes were searched in VDJdb for CMV, EBV and influenza A specificities using confidence 3 and substitution 2. The Morisita-Horn index was used to measure TCR-beta amino acid clonotype overlap among the villitis of unknown etiology, infectious villitis and control repertoires. Entries here come from immuneACCESS through TCRdb and include only in-frame sequences with V and J called. Some clones fail to appear in such tables; in the studies checked, an unresolved V gene covers under half of the shortfall, and the cause of the remainder is unknown. V and J calls and clone size are copied from that table; D and trimming were computed from the DNA. Here the sample has under 4,000 clones; 60% to 80% occur a single time. Approximately 17% of the sample is held by the ten biggest clonotypes.

Five infectious villitis placentae were included, four with confirmed cytomegalovirus and one with Toxoplasma gondii, and were not matched to other groups. In the infectious villitis group, the mothers were found to be younger and to have smaller fetuses, and preterm delivery or intrauterine demise was recorded in two cases. Placentae were collected after delivery and underwent gross and histological evaluation before archival tissue selection. Five 10-micron scrolls were cut from each FFPE block, and DNA was isolated using the AllPrep DNA/RNA FFPE Tissue kit. DNA concentration and purity were evaluated by NanoDrop, whereas RNA quality was assessed on a Bioanalyzer. In regard to this clone: The target of this receptor is not known. The record has no base qualities; no much larger clone is one base away.

Study-wide findings and limitations: Sequencing bulk tissue could not tell helper, regulatory or cytotoxic T cells apart, could not separate maternal from fetal T cells, and left out gamma-delta receptors. Paraffin blocks contained small amounts of decidua, so some captured T cells, especially in controls, may have been decidual rather than villous infiltrates. CMV-specific clone frequencies were higher in infectious CMV cases than in villitis of unknown etiology (0.011 vs 0.001), and the villitis of unknown etiology frequencies did not differ from those of controls.

From the cysteine up to the phenylalanine, the CDR3 has a length of 17 residues. Left in the record is the CDR3 DNA by itself, 51 bases read in frame from the first base. V has 4 bases trimmed and J has 4 bases trimmed; junction bases matching no gene number 14. From a lookup of the germline V gene, CDR1 and CDR2 are KGHDR and SFDVKD. The clonotype comes from a human patient with infectious villitis; the placental T cells may come from both mother and fetus. The sample comprised placental tissue containing maternal and fetal cells. The chain couples TRBV24-1 to TRBJ1-1; a stretch of 7 junction bases matches TRBD1. Read as DNA, the sequence is TGTGCCACCAGTGACCGACCCATTAGACAGGGCCCCACTGAAGCTTTCTTT. This gives the protein CATSDRPIRQGPTEAFF.